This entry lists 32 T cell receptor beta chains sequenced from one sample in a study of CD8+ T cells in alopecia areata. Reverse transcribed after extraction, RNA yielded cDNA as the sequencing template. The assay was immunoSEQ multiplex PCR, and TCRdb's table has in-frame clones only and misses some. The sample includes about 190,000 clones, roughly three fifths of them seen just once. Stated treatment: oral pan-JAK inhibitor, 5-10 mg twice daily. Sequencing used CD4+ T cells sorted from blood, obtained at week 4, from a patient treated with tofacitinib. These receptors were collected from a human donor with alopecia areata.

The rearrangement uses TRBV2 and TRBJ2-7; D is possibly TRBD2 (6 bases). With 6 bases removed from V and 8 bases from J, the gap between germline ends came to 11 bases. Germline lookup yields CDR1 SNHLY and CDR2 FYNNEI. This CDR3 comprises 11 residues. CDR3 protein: CASSEGLQQYF. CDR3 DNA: TGTGCCAGCAGCGAGGGACTCCAGCAGTACTTC.

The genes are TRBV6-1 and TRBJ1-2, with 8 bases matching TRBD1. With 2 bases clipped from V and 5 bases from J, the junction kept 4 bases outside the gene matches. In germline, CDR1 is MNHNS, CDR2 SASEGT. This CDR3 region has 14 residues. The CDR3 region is CASSERWTGYGYTF. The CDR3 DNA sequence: TGTGCCAGCAGTGAACGTTGGACAGGGTATGGCTACACCTTC.

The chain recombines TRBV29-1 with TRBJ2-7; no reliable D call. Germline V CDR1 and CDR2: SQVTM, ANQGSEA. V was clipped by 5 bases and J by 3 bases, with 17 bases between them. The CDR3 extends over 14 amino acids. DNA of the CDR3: TGCAGCGTTTACGACCGGGCCCTTAGCTACGAGCAGTACTTC. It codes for CSVYDRALSYEQYF.

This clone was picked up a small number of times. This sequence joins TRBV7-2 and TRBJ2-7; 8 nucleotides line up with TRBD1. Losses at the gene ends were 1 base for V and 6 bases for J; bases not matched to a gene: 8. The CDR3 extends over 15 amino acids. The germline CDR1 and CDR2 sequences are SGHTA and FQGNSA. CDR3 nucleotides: TGTGCCAGCAGCTTAGTTACAGGGGGTACGGGCGAGCAGTACTTC. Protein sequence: CASSLVTGGTGEQYF.

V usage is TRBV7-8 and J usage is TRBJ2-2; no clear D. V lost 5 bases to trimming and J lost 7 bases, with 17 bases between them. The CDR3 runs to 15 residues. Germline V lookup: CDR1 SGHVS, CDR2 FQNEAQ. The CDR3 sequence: CASSARSVVGGELFF. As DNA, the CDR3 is TGTGCCAGCAGCGCACGATCGGTGGTTGGCGGGGAGCTGTTTTTT.

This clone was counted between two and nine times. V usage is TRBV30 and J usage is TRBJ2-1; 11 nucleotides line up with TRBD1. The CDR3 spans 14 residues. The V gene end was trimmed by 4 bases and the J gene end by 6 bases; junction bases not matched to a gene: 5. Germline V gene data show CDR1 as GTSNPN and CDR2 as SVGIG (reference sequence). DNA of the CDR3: TGTGCCTGGACCACGGGACAGGGGGTCAATGAGCAGTTCTTC. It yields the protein CAWTTGQGVNEQFF.

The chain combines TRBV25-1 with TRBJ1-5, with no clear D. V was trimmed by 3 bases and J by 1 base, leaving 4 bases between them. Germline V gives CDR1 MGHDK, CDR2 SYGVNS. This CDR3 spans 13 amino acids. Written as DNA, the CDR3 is TGTGCCAGCAGTGACAGGAGCAATCAGCCCCAGCATTTT. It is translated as CASSDRSNQPQHF.

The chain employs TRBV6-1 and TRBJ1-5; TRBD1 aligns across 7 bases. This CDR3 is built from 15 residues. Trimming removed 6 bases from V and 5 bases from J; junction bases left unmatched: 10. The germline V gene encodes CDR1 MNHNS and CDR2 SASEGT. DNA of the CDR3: TGTGCCAGCAGCGCCCAGGGGGTAAGGGATCAGCCCCAGCATTTT. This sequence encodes CASSAQGVRDQPQHF.

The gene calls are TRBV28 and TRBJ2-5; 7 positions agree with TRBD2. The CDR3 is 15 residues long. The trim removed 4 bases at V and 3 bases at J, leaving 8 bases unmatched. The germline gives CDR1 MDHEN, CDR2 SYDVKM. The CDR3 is CASSSLTSQEETQYF. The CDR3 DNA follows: TGTGCCAGCAGTTCGTTGACTAGCCAAGAAGAGACCCAGTACTTC.

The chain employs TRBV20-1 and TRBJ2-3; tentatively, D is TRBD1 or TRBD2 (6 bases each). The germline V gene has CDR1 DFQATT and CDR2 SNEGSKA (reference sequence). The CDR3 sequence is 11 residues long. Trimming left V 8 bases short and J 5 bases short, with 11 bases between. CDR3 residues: CSFRGRDTQYF. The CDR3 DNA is TGCAGTTTTCGGGGGCGAGATACGCAGTATTTT.

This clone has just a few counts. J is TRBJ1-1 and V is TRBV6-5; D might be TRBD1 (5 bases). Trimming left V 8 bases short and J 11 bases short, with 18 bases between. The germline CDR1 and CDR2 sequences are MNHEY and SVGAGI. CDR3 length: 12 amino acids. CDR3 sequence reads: CASRGGALGAFF. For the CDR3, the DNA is TGTGCCAGCCGCGGTGGGGCCTTGGGGGCTTTCTTT.

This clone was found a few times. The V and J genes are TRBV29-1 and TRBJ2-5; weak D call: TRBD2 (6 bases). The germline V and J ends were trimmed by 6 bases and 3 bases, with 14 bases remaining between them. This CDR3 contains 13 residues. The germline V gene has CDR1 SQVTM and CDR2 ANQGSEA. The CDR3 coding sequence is TGCAGCGTAGGATCCTGGGGGGAAGAGACCCAGTACTTC. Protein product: CSVGSWGEETQYF. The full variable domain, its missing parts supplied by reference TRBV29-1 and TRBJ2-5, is SAVISQKPSRDICQRGTSLTIQCQVDSQVTMMFWYRQQPGQSLTLIATANQGSEATYESGFVIDKFPISRPNLTFSTLTVSNMSPEDSSIYLCSVGSWGEETQYFGPGTRLLVL.

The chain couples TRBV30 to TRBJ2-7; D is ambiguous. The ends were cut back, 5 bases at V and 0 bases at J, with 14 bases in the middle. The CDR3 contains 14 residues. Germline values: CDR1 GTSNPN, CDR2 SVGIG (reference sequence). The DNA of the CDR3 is TGTGCCTGGGCCCCGAGGACGGACTCCTACGAGCAGTACTTC. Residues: CAWAPRTDSYEQYF.

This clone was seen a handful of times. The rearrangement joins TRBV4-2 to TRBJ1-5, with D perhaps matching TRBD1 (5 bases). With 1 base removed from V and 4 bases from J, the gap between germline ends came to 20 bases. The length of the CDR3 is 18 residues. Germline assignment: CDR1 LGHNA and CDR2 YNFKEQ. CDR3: CASSQVTAGPRSNQPQHF. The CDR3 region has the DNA TGTGCCAGCAGCCAAGTTACGGCGGGGCCGAGAAGTAATCAGCCCCAGCATTTT.

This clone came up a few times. This CDR3 reads CASSLRLAGSPILNNEQFF. CDR3 DNA: TGTGCCAGCTCGCTTAGACTAGCGGGATCTCCCATACTCAACAATGAGCAGTTCTTC. This chain joins TRBV18 and TRBJ2-1; 11 bases are a match to TRBD2. J gave up 5 bases and V 6 bases, and 18 bases lay outside the gene matches. This CDR3 is 19 amino acids long. Germline V lookup: CDR1 KGHSH, CDR2 LQKENI.

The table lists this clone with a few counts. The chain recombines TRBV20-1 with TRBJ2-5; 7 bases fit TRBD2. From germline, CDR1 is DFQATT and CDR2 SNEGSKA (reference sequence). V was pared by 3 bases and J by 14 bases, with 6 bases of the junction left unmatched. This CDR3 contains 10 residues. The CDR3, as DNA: TGCAGTGCTAGGTCCCTAGCGGCCTACTTC. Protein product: CSARSLAAYF.

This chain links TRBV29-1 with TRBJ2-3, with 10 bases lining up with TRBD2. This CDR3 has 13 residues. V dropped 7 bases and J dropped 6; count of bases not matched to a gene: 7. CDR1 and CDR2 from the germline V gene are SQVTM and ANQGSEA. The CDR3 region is CSDTSGAGDTQYF. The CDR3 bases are TGCAGCGATACTAGCGGGGCCGGGGATACGCAGTATTTT.

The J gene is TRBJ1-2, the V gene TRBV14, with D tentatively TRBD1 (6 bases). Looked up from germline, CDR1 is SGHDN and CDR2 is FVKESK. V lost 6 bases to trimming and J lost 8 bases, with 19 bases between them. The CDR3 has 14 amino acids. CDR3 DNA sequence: TGTGCCAGCAGTCCCTCGGGGGCAGGGTCGGGCTACACCTTC. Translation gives CASSPSGAGSGYTF. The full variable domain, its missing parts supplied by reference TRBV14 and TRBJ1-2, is EAGVTQFPSHSVIEKGQTVTLRCDPISGHDNLYWYRRVMGKEIKFLLHFVKESKQDESGMPNNRFLAERTGGTYSTLKVQPAELEDSGVYFCASSPSGAGSGYTFGSGTRLTVV.

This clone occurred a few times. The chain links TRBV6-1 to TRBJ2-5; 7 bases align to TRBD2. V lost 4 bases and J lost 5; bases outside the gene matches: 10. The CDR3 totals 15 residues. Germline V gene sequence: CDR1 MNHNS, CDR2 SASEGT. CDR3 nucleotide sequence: TGTGCCAGCAGTGGGGGGAGCGCGGGAGAGGAGACCCAGTACTTC. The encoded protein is CASSGGSAGEETQYF.

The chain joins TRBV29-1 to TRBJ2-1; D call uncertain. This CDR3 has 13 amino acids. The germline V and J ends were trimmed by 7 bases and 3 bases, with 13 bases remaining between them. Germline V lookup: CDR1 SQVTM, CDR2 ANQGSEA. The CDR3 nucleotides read TGCAGCGCTCTGGCACCGAACTACAATGAGCAGTTCTTC. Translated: CSALAPNYNEQFF.

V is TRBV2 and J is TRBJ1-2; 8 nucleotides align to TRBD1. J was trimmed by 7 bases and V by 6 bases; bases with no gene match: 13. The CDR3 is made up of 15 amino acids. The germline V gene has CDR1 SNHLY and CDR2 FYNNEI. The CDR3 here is CASSVMASTGGGYTF. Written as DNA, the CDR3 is TGTGCCAGCAGCGTCATGGCCTCAACAGGGGGTGGCTACACCTTC.

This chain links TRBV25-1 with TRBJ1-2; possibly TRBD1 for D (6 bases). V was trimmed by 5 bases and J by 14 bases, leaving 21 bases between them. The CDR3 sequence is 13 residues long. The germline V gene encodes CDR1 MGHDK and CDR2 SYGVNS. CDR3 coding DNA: TGTGCCAGCAGTCACCTTGGCGGGGGGCAAAGAACCTTC. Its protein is CASSHLGGGQRTF.

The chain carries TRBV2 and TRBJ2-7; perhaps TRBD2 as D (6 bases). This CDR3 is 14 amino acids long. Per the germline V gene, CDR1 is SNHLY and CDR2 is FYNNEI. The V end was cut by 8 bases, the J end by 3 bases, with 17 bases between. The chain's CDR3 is CASRVTSGVYEQYF. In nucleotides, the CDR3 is TGTGCCAGCCGAGTGACTAGTGGTGTCTACGAGCAGTACTTC.

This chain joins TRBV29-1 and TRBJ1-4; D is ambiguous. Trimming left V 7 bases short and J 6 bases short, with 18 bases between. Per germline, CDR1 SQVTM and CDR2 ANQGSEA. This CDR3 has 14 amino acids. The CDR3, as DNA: TGCAGCGCTTACCTCGGATGGGAAGATGAAAAACTGTTTTTT. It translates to CSAYLGWEDEKLFF.

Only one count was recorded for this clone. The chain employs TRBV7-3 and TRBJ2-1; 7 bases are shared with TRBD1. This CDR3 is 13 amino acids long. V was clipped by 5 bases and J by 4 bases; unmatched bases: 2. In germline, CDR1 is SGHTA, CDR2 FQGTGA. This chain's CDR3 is CASSPDRYNEQFF. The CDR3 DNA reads TGTGCCAGCAGCCCGGACAGGTACAATGAGCAGTTCTTC. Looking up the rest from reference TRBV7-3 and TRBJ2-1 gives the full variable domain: GAGVSQTPSNKVTEKGKYVELRCDPISGHTALYWYRQSLGQGPEFLIYFQGTGAADDSGLPNDRFFAVRPEGSVSTLKIQRTERGDSAVYLCASSPDRYNEQFFGPGTRLTVL.

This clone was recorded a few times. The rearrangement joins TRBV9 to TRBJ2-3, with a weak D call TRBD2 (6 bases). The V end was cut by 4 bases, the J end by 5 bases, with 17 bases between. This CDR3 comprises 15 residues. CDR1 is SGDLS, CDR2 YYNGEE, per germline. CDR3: CASSPTGTWGDTQYF. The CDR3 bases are TGTGCCAGCAGCCCGACCGGGACTTGGGGAGATACGCAGTATTTT.

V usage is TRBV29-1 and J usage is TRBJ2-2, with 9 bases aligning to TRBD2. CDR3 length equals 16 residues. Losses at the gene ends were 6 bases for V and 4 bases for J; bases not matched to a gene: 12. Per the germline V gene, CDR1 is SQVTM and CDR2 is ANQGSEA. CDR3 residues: CSVHREAGGTTGELFF. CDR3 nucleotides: TGCAGCGTCCATCGGGAGGCGGGAGGGACCACCGGGGAGCTGTTTTTT.

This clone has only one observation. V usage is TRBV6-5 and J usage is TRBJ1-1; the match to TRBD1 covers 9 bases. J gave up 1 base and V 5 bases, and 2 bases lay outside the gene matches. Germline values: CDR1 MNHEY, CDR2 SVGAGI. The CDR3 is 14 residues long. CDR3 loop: CASSRTGANTEAFF. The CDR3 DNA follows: TGTGCCAGCAGTCGGACAGGGGCGAACACTGAAGCTTTCTTT.

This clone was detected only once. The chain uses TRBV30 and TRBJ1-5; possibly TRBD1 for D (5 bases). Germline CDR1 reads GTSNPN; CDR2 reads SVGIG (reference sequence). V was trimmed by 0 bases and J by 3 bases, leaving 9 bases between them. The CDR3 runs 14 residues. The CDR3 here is CAWSVDSLNQPQHF. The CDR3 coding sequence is TGTGCCTGGAGTGTCGACAGCCTCAATCAGCCCCAGCATTTT.

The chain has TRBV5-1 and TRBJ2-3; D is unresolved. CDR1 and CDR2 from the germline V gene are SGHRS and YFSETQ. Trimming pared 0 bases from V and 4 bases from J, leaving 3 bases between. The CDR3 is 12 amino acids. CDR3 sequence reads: CASSLEPDTQYF. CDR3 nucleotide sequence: TGCGCCAGCAGCTTGGAGCCAGATACGCAGTATTTT.

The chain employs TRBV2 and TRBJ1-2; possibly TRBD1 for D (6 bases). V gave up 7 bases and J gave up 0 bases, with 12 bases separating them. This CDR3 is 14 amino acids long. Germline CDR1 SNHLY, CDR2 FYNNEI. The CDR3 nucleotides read TGTGCCAGCACTCGGAACAGGGCTAACTATGGCTACACCTTC. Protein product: CASTRNRANYGYTF.

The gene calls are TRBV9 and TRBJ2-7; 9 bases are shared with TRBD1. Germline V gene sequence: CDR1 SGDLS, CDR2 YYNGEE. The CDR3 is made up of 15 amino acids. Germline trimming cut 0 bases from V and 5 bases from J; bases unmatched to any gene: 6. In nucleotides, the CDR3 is TGTGCCAGCAGCGTAGAGGGGACAGGGCAAGACGAGCAGTACTTC. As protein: CASSVEGTGQDEQYF.